Sequencing of this T cell receptor (beta chain) was carried out in a study of T cells in Graves' hyperthyroidism and ophthalmopathy. The CDR3 loop spans 15 amino acids. CDR1 is LNHDA, CDR2 SQIVND, per germline (reference sequence). The V end lost 0 bases, the J end lost 2 bases, and 8 bases lay between the germline ends. Diagnoses were established using clinical symptoms, serum thyroxine and TRAb, thyroid ultrasound and orbital computed tomography. The investigators amplified TCR beta CDR3 regions from RNA transcripts. First-round RT-PCR targeting the TCR CDR3 was performed with the HTBI primer set. TCRdb used MiXCR to reprocess the multiplex PCR reads, holding one entry per CDR3 protein. The table includes 650,000 to 700,000 distinct CDR3 sequences, 15% to 20% detected once. This clonotype was recorded many times.

Sequencing was carried out using blood. The J gene is TRBJ1-3, the V gene TRBV19; D gene ambiguous. The receptor was derived from a man aged 50-59 years with Graves' hyperthyroidism. The CDR3 loop is CASSIDGAAGNTIYF. CDR3 DNA: TGTGCCAGTAGTATAGACGGAGCTGCTGGAAACACCATATATTTT.